What follows is one TCR beta chain and its context. The same CDR3 is also encoded by other DNA sequences in this sample. The data were obtained in a study of tumor T cells in aggressive B-cell lymphoma. The repertoire was sequenced with immunoSEQ multiplex PCR; TCRdb's copy has only in-frame clones and lacks some. The sample contains about 4,600 clones, roughly 80% of which appear only once. The CDR3 totals 14 residues. Trimming removed 5 bases from V and 1 base from J, with 11 bases in between. Germline V CDR1 and CDR2: MNHEY, SVGAGI. This receptor was taken from an adult with diffuse large B cell lymphoma. The sample was tumor tissue. The chain recombines TRBV6-5 with TRBJ1-1; possibly TRBD1 for D (5 bases). In nucleotides, the CDR3 is TGTGCCAGCAGTGACCACAGGAAGAACACTGAAGCTTTCTTT. It encodes CASSDHRKNTEAFF.